Given below is one T cell receptor (beta chain) in context. Antigen specificity is unknown. This sample stems from a study of shared clonotypes between healthy human individuals. Study findings and constraints: Tissue TCR repertoires likely differ from these blood-only repertoires. About 5% was the fraction of naive CD4 clonotypes found shared across several donors.

Profiled with immunoSEQ multiplex PCR; TCRdb holds only in-frame clones, not every one. The sample lists under 750,000 clones, roughly 72% seen once, with more than 1.5% in the top ten. The CDR3 extends over 14 amino acids. V was shortened by 4 bases and J by 1 base, with 10 bases between the two germline ends. The V gene's germline CDR1 is SGHAT and CDR2 FQNNGV. The J gene is TRBJ1-1, the V gene TRBV11-2; unclear D gene. The sample taken for sequencing was memory CD4+ T cells sorted from blood. Stated subset: CD45RA-negative fraction. The source of this sequence is a woman younger than 45 in good health. CDR3 sequence: CASSYNSGNTEAFF. CDR3 nucleotides: TGTGCCAGCAGCTACAATTCGGGGAACACTGAAGCTTTCTTT.